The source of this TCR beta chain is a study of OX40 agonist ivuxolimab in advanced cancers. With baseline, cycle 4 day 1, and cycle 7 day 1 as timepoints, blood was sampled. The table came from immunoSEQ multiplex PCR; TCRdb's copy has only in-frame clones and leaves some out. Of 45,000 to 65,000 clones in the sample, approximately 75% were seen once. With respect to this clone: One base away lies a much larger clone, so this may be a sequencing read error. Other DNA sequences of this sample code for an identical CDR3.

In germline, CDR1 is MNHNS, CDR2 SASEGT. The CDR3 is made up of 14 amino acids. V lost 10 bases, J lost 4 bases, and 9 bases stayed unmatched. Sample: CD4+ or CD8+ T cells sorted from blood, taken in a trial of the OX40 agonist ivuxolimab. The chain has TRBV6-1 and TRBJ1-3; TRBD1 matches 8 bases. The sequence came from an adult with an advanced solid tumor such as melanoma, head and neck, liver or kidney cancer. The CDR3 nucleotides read TGTGCCATTTTCTCACAGGGGGAGGGAAACACCATATATTTT. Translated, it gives CAIFSQGEGNTIYF.